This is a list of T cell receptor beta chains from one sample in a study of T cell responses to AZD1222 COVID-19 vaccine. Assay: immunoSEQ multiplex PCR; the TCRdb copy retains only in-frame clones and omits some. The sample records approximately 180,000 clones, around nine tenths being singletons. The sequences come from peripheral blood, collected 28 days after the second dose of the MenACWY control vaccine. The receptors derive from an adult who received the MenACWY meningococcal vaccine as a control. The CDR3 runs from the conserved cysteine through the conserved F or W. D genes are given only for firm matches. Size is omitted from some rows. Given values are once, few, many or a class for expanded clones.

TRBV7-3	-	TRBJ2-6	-	TGTGCCAGCAGCCCCCTAGGTTCTGGGGCCAACGTCCTGACTTTC	CASSPLGSGANVLTF
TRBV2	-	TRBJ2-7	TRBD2	TGTGCCAGCACGCCCAGACTAGCGGGATTGGGCGAGCAGTACTTC	CASTPRLAGLGEQYF
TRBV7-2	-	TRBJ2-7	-	TGTGCCAGCAGCTTGTGGGACGGGAGAAATGAGCAGTACTTC	CASSLWDGRNEQYF
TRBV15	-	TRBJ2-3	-	TGTGCCACCAGGCTCTTCACAGATACGCAGTATTTT	CATRLFTDTQYF
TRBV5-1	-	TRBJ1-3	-	TGCGCCAGCAGCGACCAGGGTACTGGAAACACCATATATTTT	CASSDQGTGNTIYF
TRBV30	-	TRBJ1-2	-	TGTGCCTGGAGGCTCTCCCCGGGAGGCTACACCTTC	CAWRLSPGGYTF
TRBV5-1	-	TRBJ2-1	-	TGCGCCAGCAGCGCGGACACCGGGTACAATGAGCAGTTCTTC	CASSADTGYNEQFF
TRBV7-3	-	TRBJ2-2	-	TGTGCCAGCAGCCCGGGACTTAACACCGGGGAGCTGTTTTTT	CASSPGLNTGELFF
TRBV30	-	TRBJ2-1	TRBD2	TGTGCCTGGAGAAAAGCGGGAGGCAACAATGAGCAGTTCTTC	CAWRKAGGNNEQFF
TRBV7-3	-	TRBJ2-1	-	TGTGCCAGCAGCTTAAGAGGGGACGTCTCCTACAATGAGCAGTTCTTC	CASSLRGDVSYNEQFF
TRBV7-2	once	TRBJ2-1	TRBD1	TGTGCCAGCAGCAAGCCACTAGGGGGCGGTGAGCAGTTCTTC	CASSKPLGGGEQFF
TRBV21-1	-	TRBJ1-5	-	TGTGCCAGCAGCAGGAACTTTCTTAGCAATCAGCCCCAGCATTTT	CASSRNFLSNQPQHF
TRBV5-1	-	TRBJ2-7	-	TGCGCCAGCAGCTTGGCCGCGGACACCTACGAGCAGTACTTC	CASSLAADTYEQYF
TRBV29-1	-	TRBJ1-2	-	TGCAGCGTTGGACAGGTCTATGGCTACACCTTC	CSVGQVYGYTF
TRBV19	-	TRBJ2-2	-	TGTGCCAGTAGTCGGACATCCGGGGCGAACACCGGGGAGCTGTTTTTT	CASSRTSGANTGELFF
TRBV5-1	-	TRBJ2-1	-	TGCGCCAGCAGCTTGTCAGCGGGTAACAATGAGCAGTTCTTC	CASSLSAGNNEQFF
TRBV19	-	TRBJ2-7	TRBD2	TGTGCCAGTAGCGGGGGAGGGACTAGCGGGAGTATTATGGACGAGCAGTACTTC	CASSGGGTSGSIMDEQYF
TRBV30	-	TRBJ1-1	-	TGTGCCTGGAGTGTCGACTTCTCTGAAGCTTTCTTT	CAWSVDFSEAFF
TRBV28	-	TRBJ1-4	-	TGTGCCAGCAGTGTTAGGGGGGCGGATGATGAAAAACTGTTTTTT	CASSVRGADDEKLFF
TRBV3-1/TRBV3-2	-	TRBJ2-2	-	TGTGCCAGCAGCCGGACTCTAACCTCCAACACCGGGGAGCTGTTTTTT	CASSRTLTSNTGELFF
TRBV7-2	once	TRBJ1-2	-	TGTGCCAGCAGCTTAGTGACCGAAAACTATGGCTACACCTTC	CASSLVTENYGYTF
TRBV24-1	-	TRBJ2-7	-	TGTGCCACCAGCCAGGGGGGCAGGGGTTACGAGCAGTACTTC	CATSQGGRGYEQYF
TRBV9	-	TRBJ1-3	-	TGTGCCAGCAGCGCTACGAGGGGGGCCGACGTCTCTGGAAACACCATATATTTT	CASSATRGADVSGNTIYF
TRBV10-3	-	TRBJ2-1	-	TGTGCCATCAGTGGAACGGGCAGCTCCTACAATGAGCAGTTCTTC	CAISGTGSSYNEQFF
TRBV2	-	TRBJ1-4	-	TGTGCCACCACAGCCCTCCAGGCGTCAACTAATGAAAAACTGTTTTTT	CATTALQASTNEKLFF
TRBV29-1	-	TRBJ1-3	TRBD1	TGCAGCGCCCGACAGGGGCAGGCATCTGGAAACACCATATATTTT	CSARQGQASGNTIYF
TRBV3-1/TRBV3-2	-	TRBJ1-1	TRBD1	TGTGCCAGCAGCCAAGCAGATCGGGACAGAGAAGCTTTCTTT	CASSQADRDREAFF
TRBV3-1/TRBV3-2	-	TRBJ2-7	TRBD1	TGTGCCAGCAGCCAAGGGACAGGCTCCTACGAGCAGTACTTC	CASSQGTGSYEQYF